This T cell receptor beta chain was captured by sequencing in a study of cytomegalovirus exposure and HLA in healthy donors. Overall study context: The use of the same platform for the 90 to 150 validation repertoires and the 550 to 700 first-cohort repertoires was reported by a later analysis. Study-level results: Investigators reported 164 TCR beta chains as tied to cytomegalovirus. Later, an analysis found that TCR clusters from the first cohort tended to co-occur in the roughly 110 validation repertoires.

To note about this clone: Its antigen is unidentified.

The germline gives CDR1 MDHEN, CDR2 SYDVKM. The V end lost 10 bases, the J end lost 5 bases, and 14 bases lay between the germline ends. The CDR3 is made up of 12 amino acids. Clones were read by immunoSEQ multiplex PCR, and TCRdb kept only the in-frame ones, dropping some. The data contain 250,000 to 300,000 clones, 85% to 90% of them singletons. Sequences were obtained from PBMCs. This clonotype was obtained from a woman aged 18-35 years in good health and CMV-seronegative. This chain connects TRBV28 to TRBJ1-1, with D tentatively TRBD1 (6 bases). The DNA for the CDR3 is TGTGCCATCAATACTCAGGGGACTGAAGCTTTCTTT. Translated, it gives CAINTQGTEAFF.